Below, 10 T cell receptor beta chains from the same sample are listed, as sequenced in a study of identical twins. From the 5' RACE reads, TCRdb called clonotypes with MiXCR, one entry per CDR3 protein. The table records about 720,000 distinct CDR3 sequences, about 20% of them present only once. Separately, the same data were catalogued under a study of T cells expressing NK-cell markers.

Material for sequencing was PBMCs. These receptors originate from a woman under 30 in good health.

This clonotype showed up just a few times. The CDR3 loop is CASSRGAGGPGETQYF. In nucleotides, the CDR3 is TGTGCCAGCAGCCGCGGAGCGGGGGGGCCGGGTGAGACCCAGTACTTC. The chain recombines TRBV12-3 or TRBV12-4 with TRBJ2-5; 10 positions match TRBD2. J gave up 5 bases and V 6 bases, and 12 bases lay outside the gene matches. The CDR3 has 16 amino acids.

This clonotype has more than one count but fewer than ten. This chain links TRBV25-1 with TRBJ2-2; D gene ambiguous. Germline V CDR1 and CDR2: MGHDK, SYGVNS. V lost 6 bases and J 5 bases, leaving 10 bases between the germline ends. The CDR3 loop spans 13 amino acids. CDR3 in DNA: TGTGCCAGCAGGGACGTTCCGACCGGGGAGCTGTTTTTT. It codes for CASRDVPTGELFF.

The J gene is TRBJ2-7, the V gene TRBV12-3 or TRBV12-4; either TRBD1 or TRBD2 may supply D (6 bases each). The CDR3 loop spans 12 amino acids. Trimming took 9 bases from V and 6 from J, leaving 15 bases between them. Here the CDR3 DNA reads TGTGCCAGTGGGCCGGGGGCCTTCGAGCAGTACTTC. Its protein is CASGPGAFEQYF.

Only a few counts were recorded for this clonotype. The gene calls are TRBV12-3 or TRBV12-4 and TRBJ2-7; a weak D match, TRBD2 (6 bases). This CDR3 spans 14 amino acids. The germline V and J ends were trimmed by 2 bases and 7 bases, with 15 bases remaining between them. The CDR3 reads CASSLSGLGREQYF. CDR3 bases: TGTGCCAGCAGTTTATCCGGGCTAGGGAGGGAGCAGTACTTC.

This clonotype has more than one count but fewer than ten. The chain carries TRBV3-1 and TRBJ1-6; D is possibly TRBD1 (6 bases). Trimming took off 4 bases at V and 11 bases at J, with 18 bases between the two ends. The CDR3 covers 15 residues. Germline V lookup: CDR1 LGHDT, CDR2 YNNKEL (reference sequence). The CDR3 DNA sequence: TGTGCCAGCAGCCGGACGCAGGGGTACGGGCCACCCCTCCACTTT. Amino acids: CASSRTQGYGPPLHF.

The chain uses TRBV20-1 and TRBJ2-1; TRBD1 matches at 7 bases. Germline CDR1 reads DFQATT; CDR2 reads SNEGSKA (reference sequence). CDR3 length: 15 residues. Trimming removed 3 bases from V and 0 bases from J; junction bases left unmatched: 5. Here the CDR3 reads CSASHRGFSYNEQFF. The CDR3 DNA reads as TGCAGTGCTAGCCACAGGGGTTTCTCCTACAATGAGCAGTTCTTC.

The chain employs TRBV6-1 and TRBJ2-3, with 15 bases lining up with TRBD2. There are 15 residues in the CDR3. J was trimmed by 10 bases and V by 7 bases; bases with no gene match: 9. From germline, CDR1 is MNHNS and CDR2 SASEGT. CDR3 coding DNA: TGTGCCAGCACCAGAGGGACTAGCGGGGGGTCCCCGCAGTATTTT. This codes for CASTRGTSGGSPQYF.

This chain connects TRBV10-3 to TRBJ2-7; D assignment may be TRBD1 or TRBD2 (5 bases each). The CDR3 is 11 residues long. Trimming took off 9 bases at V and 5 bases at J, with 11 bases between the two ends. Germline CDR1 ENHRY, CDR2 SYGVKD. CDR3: CAIARGDEQYF. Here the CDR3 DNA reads TGTGCCATAGCGAGGGGAGACGAGCAGTACTTC.

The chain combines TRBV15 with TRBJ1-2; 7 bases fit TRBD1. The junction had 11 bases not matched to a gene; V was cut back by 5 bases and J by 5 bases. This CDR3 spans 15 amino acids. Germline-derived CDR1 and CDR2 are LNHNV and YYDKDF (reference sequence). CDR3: CATSGDSNLLYGYTF. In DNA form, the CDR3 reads TGTGCCACCAGCGGGGACAGTAACTTGTTGTATGGCTACACCTTC. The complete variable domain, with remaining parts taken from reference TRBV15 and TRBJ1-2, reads DAMVIQNPRYQVTQFGKPVTLSCSQTLNHNVMYWYQQKSSQAPKLLFHYYDKDFNNEADTPDNFQSRRPNTSFCFLDIRSPGLGDTAMYLCATSGDSNLLYGYTFGSGTRLTVV.

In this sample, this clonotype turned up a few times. The CDR3, as DNA: TGTGCCAGCAGACCCCAGGACGTCAATTCACCCCTCCACTTT. Protein sequence: CASRPQDVNSPLHF. V is TRBV12-3 or TRBV12-4 and J is TRBJ1-6, with no clear D. The length of the CDR3 is 14 residues. Trimming took off 6 bases at V and 7 bases at J, with 13 bases between the two ends.